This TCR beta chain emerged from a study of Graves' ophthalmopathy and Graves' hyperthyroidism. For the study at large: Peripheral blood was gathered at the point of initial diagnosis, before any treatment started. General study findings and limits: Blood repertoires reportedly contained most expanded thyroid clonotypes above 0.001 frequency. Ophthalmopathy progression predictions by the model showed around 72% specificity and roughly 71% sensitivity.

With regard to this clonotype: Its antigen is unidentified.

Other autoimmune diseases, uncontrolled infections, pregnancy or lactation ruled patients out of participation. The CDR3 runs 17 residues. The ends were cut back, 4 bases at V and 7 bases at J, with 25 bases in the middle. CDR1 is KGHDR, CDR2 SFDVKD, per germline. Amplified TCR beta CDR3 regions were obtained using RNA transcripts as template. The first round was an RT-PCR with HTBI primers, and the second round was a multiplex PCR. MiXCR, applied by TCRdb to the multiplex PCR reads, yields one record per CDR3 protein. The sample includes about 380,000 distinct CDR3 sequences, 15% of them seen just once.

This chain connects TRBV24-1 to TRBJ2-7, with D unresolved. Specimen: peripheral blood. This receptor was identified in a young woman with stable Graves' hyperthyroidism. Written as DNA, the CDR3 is TGTGCCACCAGTGACTCCCAATCGCCACTCTCTACTCGGGAGCAGTACTTC. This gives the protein CATSDSQSPLSTREQYF.